The sequence of this T cell receptor (beta chain) was determined in a study of CXCR3-negative and CXCR3-positive naive CD8 T cells. The overall study: Sequencing gave around 140 million TRB reads overall, about 1.5 +/- 0.3 million per library.

Triplicate sorts, 300,000 cells apiece, were made for each CD8+ T cell subset. In the case of this clonotype: The antigen is not known.

The libraries of TRB cDNA were constructed through 5' RACE using UMI labels. After re-calling the 5' RACE reads, TCRdb lists one entry per CDR3 protein, DNA absent. The ten most abundant clones cover 0.59% of a sample with about 120,000 distinct CDR3 sequences. The CDR3 loop spans 12 amino acids. Study observations and caveats: CXCR3-positive naive cells had TRB CDR3s that were more hydrophobic than CXCR3-negative naive cells had.

The receptor comes from a human donor in good health. Some clones in this sample may be carry-over from other donors' samples. The chain has TRBV12-3 or TRBV12-4 and TRBJ1-2. The sequenced sample consisted of naive CXCR3+ CD8+ T cells from blood. Regarding subset: CD45RO-CCR7+CD27+CD95- naive CD8+ T cells expressing CXCR3 (TNR3+). CDR3 residues: CASSLEVNGYTF.